The present T cell receptor (beta chain) was sequenced within a study of early T cells in non-severe SARS-CoV-2 infection. Study information: Chains stayed unpaired after sequencing of bulk RNA from unsorted whole blood.

Germline-derived CDR1 and CDR2 are SGHVS and FQNEAQ. V was trimmed by 3 bases and J by 1 base, leaving 8 bases between them. The CDR3 is 14 amino acids. As part of library construction, unique molecular identifiers were attached to individual cDNA molecules. TCRdb processed the 5' RACE reads anew with MiXCR; each CDR3 protein has one entry. The table has about 100,000 distinct CDR3 sequences, around 13% seen once. Findings of the study overall: Private and CD4 specificities were missed by VDJdb matching, skewed to anti-spike CD8.

Points on this clonotype: The antigen remains undetermined.

V usage is TRBV7-8 and J usage is TRBJ2-3; D uncertain. This receptor was taken from an adult who was a healthcare worker with PCR-confirmed SARS-CoV-2 infection or an uninfected control (not recorded which). Sequencing used whole blood. The CDR3 nucleotides are TGTGCCAGCAGCTTGCCCCTGGGCACAGATACGCAGTATTTT. This codes for CASSLPLGTDTQYF.